This entry features one T cell receptor beta chain sequence. This sample is part of a study of cytomegalovirus exposure and HLA in healthy donors. V lost 1 base, J lost 1 base, and 4 bases stayed unmatched. This CDR3 has 16 residues. Germline CDR1 and CDR2: SEHNR and FQNEAQ (reference sequence). Libraries were prepared by immunoSEQ multiplex PCR; TCRdb keeps only in-frame clonotypes and omits some of them. The table includes approximately 160,000 clones, roughly nine tenths detected once. Sequencing was performed on PBMCs. The TCR comes from a woman between 18 and 30 years old in good health and CMV-seropositive. The V and J genes are TRBV7-9 and TRBJ2-3; 8 bases line up with TRBD2. Here the CDR3 DNA reads TGTGCCAGCAGCTTAGTGATTAGCGGGGGCACAGATACGCAGTATTTT. Its translation: CASSLVISGGTDTQYF. Supplemented by reference TRBV7-9 and TRBJ2-3, the full variable domain reads DTGVSQNPRHKITKRGQNVTFRCDPISEHNRLYWYRQTLGQGPEFLTYFQNEAQLEKSRLLSDRFSAERPKGSFSTLEIQRTEQGDSAMYLCASSLVISGGTDTQYFGPGTRLTVL.